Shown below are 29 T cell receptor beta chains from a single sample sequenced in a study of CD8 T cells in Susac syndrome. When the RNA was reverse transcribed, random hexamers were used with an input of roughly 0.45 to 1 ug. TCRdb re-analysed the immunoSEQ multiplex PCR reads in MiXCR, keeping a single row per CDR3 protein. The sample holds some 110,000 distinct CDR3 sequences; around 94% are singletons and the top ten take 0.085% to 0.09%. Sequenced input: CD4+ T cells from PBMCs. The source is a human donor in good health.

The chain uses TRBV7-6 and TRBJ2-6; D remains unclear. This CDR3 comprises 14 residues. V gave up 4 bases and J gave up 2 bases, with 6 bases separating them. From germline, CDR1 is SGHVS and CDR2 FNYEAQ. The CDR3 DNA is TGTGCCAGCAGCTCGAGGACTGGGGCCAACGTCCTGACTTTC. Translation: CASSSRTGANVLTF.

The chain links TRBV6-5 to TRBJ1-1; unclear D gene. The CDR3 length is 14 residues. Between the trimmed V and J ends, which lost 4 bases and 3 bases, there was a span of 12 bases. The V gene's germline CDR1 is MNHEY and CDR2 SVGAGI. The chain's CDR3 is CASSLGREDTEAFF. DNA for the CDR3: TGTGCCAGCAGTTTGGGGAGGGAAGACACTGAAGCTTTCTTT.

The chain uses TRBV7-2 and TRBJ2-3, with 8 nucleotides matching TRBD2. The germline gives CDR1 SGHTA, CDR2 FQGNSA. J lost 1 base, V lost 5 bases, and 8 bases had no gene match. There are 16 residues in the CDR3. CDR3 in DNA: TGTGCCAGCAGCCCACCCGGGACTAGAGGCACAGATACGCAGTATTTT. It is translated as CASSPPGTRGTDTQYF.

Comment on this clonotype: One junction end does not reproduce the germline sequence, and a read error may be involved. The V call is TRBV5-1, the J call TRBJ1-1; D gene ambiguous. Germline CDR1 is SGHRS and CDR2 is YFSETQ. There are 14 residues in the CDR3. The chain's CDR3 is CASSLNWVNTEVFF. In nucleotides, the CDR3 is TGCGCCAGCAGCTTGAATTGGGTGAACACTGAAGTTTTCTTT. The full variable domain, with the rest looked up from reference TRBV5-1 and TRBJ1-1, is KAGVTQTPRYLIKTRGQQVTLSCSPISGHRSVSWYQQTPGQGLQFLFEYFSETQRNKGNFPGRFSGRQFSNSRSEMNVSTLELGDSALYLCASSLNWVNTEVFFGQGTRLTVV.

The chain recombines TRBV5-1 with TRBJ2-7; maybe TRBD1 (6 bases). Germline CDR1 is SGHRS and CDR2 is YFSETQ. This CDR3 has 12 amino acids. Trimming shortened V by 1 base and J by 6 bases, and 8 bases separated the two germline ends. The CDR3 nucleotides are TGCGCCAGCAGCTTGCAGGGGCCCGAGCAGTACTTC. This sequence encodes CASSLQGPEQYF.

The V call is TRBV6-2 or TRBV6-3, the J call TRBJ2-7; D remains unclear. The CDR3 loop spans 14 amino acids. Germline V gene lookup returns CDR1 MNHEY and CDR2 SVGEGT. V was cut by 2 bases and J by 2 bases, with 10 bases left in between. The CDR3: CASSYLGRTYEQYF. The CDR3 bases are TGTGCCAGCAGTTACCTGGGCCGTACCTACGAGCAGTACTTC.

The CDR3 nucleotides read TGTGCCAGCAGCTTTAGGCCGGGACTAGCGGGACCTTACGAGCAGTACTTC. Translating gives CASSFRPGLAGPYEQYF. The chain has TRBV7-9 and TRBJ2-7; 13 nucleotides agree with TRBD2. Germline assignment: CDR1 SEHNR and CDR2 FQNEAQ (reference sequence). V dropped 3 bases and J dropped 4; count of bases not matched to a gene: 9. The CDR3 is 17 residues long.

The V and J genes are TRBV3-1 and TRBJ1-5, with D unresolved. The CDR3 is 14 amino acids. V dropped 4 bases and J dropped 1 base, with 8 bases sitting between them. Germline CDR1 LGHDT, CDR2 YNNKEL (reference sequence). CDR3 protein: CASSPDMSNQPQHF. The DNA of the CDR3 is TGTGCCAGCAGCCCCGACATGAGCAATCAGCCCCAGCATTTT.

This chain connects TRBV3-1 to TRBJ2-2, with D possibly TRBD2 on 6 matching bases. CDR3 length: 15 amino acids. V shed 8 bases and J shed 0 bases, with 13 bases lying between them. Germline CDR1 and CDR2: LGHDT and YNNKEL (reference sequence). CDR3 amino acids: CASRRGWTNTGELFF. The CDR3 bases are TGTGCCAGCCGGCGGGGATGGACGAACACCGGGGAGCTGTTTTTT.

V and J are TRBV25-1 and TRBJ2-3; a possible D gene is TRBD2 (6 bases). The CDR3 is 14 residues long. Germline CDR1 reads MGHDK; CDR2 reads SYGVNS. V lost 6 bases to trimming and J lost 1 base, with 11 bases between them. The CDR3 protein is CASRRGSGTDTQYF. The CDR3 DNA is TGTGCCAGCAGGCGGGGTTCGGGCACAGATACGCAGTATTTT. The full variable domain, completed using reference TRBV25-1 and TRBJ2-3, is EADIYQTPRYLVIGTGKKITLECSQTMGHDKMYWYQQDPGMELHLIHYSYGVNSTEKGDLSSESTVSRIRTEHFPLTLESARPSHTSQYLCASRRGSGTDTQYFGPGTRLTVL.

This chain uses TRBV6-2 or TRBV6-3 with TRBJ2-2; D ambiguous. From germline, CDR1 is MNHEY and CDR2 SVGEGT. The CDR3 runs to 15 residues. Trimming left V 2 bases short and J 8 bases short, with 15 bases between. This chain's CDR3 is CASSYEVVWPGELFF. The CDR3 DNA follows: TGTGCCAGCAGTTACGAGGTCGTTTGGCCTGGGGAGCTGTTTTTT.

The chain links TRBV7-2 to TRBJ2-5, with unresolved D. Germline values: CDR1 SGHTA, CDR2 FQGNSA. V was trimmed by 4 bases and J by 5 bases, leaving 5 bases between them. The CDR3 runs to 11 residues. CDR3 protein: CASSSSETQYF. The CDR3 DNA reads TGTGCCAGCAGCTCCTCGGAGACCCAGTACTTC. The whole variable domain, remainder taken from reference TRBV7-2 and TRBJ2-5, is GAGVSQSPSNKVTEKGKDVELRCDPISGHTALYWYRQSLGQGLEFLIYFQGNSAPDKSGLPSDRFSAERTGGSVSTLTIQRTQQEDSAVYLCASSSSETQYFGPGTRLLVL.

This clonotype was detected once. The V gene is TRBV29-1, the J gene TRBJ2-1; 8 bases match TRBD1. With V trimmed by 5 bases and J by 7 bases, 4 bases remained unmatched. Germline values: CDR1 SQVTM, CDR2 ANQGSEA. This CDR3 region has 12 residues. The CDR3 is CSVCRGPNEQFF. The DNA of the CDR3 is TGCAGCGTTTGCAGGGGGCCGAATGAGCAGTTCTTC.

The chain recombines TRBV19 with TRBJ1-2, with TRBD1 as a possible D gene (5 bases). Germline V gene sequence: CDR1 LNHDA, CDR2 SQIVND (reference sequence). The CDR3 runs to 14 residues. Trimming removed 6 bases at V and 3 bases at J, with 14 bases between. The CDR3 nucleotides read TGTGCCAGTAGCAGTTCTACAGGTGACTATGGCTACACCTTC. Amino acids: CASSSSTGDYGYTF.

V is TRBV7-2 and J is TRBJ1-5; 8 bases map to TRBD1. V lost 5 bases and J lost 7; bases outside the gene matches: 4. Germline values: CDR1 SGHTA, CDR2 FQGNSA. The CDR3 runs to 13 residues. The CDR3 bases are TGTGCCAGCAGCACACAGGGGGACCAGCCCCAGCATTTT. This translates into CASSTQGDQPQHF.

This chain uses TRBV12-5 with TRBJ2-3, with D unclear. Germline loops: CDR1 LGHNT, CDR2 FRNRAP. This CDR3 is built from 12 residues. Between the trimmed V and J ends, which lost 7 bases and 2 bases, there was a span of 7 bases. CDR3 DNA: TGTGCTAGTGCCGCCTCCACAGATACGCAGTATTTT. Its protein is CASAASTDTQYF.

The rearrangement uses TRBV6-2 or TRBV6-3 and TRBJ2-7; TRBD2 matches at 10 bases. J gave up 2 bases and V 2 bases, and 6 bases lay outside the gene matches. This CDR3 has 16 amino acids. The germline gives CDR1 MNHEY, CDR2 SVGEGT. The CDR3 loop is CASSYRLAGSPYEQYF. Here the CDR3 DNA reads TGTGCCAGCAGTTACCGACTAGCGGGTTCACCCTACGAGCAGTACTTC.

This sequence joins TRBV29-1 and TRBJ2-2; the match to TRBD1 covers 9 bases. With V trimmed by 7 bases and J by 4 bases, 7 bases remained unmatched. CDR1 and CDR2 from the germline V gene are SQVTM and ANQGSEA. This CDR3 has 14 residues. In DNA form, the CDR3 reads TGCAGCGCCGGACAGGGGATGGGCACCGGGGAGCTGTTTTTT. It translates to CSAGQGMGTGELFF.

The CDR3 nucleotides are TGCAGCGGGGGGGGAATGAACACTGAAGCTTTCTTT. It yields the protein CSGGGMNTEAFF. The chain is built from TRBV29-1 and TRBJ1-1, with D maybe TRBD1 (5 bases). This CDR3 spans 12 amino acids. V lost 7 bases and J 0 bases, leaving 9 bases between the germline ends. Per germline, CDR1 SQVTM and CDR2 ANQGSEA.

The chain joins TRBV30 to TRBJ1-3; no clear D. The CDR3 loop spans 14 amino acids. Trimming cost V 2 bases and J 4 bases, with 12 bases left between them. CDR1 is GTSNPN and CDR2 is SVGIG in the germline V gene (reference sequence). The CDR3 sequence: CAWSIPLWGNTIYF. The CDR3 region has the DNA TGTGCCTGGAGTATCCCCCTGTGGGGAAACACCATATATTTT.

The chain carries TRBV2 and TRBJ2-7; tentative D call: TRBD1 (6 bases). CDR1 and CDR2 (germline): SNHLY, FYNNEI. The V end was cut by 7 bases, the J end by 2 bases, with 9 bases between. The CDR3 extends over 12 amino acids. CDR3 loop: CASTRDTYEQYF. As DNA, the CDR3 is TGTGCCAGCACCCGGGACACCTACGAGCAGTACTTC.

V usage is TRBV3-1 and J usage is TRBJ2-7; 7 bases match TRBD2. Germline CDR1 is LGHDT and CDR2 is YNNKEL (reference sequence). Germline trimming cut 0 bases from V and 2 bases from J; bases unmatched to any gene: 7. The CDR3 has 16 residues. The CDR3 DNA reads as TGTGCCAGCAGCCAAGATTTGGGCGGGAGCCCCTACGAGCAGTACTTC. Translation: CASSQDLGGSPYEQYF.

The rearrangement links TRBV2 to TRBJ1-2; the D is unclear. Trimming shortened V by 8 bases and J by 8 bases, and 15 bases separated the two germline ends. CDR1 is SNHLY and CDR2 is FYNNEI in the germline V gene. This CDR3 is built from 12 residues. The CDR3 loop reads CASVVGGNGYTF. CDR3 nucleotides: TGTGCCAGCGTCGTGGGTGGGAACGGCTACACCTTC.

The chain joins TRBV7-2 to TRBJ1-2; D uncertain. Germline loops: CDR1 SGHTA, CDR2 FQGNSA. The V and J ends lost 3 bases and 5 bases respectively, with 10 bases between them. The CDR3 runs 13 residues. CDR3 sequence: CASSFGRLYGYTF. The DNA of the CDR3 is TGTGCCAGCAGCTTTGGCAGACTATATGGCTACACCTTC.

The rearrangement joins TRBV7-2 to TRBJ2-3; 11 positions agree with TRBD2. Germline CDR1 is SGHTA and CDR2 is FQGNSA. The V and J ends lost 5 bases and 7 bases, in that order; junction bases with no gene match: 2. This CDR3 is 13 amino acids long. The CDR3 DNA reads TGTGCCAGCAGCACGACTAGCGGGAATACGCAGTATTTT. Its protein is CASSTTSGNTQYF.

The CDR3 sequence: CASTNGPQPVFF. The CDR3 DNA follows: TGTGCCAGCACCAATGGCCCACAGCCGGTATTCTTC. V usage is TRBV12-3 or TRBV12-4 and J usage is TRBJ2-1; the D is unclear. Trimming took 7 bases from V and 16 from J, leaving 20 bases between them. This CDR3 comprises 12 residues.

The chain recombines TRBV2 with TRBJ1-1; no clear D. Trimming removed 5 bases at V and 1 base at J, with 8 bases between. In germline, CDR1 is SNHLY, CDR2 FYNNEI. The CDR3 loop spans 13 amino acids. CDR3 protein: CASSFGRNTEAFF. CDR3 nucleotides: TGTGCCAGCAGTTTTGGGAGGAACACTGAAGCTTTCTTT.

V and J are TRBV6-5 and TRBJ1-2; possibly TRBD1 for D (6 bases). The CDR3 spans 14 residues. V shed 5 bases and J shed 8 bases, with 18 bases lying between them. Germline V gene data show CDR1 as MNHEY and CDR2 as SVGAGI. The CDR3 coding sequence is TGTGCCAGCAGTACCGACCCCAGGGGTAGGGGCTACACCTTC. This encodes CASSTDPRGRGYTF.

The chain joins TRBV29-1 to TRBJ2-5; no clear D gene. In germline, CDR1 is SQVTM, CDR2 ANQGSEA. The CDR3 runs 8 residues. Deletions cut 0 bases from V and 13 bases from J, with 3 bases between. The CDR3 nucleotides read TGCAGCGTTGAAGAAGGGTACTTC. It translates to CSVEEGYF.